This TCR beta chain comes out of a study of metastatic and nonmetastatic thyroid tumors. On the study more broadly: Repertoire comparison spanned blood and tumor or nodule tissue of malignant and benign thyroid patients. Findings and limits, study-wide: According to reports, the diversity of TCR beta was significantly higher in malignant thyroid tumors than in benign nodules, and this held in both blood and tumor samples.

Nobody among the patients had been given any treatment before thyroid surgery. Original methodology: Clinicopathological groups supplied CDR3 differences that were used to build a distant-metastasis classifier for papillary thyroid cancer. TCRdb used MiXCR to call clones anew from the PCR reads. The V and J calls were determined by TCRdb, not by the authors. The sample records about 14,000 clones, 32% being singletons. This clone was seen ten or more times. Its target is not known. Per the germline V gene, CDR1 is WNHNN and CDR2 is SYGVQD (reference sequence). This CDR3 is built from 17 residues. V gave up 3 bases and J gave up 0 bases; unmatched junction bases: 5.

Source material: tumor tissue. The V gene is TRBV10-1, the J gene TRBJ2-3; 11 nucleotides line up with TRBD2. The sequence was collected from a female donor with papillary thyroid cancer or a benign thyroid nodule (not recorded which). Some clones in this sample may be carry-over from other donors' samples. In DNA form, the CDR3 reads TGCGCCAGCAGTGACGGGACTAGCGGCAGAAGCACAGATACGCAGTATTTT. It encodes CASSDGTSGRSTDTQYF.